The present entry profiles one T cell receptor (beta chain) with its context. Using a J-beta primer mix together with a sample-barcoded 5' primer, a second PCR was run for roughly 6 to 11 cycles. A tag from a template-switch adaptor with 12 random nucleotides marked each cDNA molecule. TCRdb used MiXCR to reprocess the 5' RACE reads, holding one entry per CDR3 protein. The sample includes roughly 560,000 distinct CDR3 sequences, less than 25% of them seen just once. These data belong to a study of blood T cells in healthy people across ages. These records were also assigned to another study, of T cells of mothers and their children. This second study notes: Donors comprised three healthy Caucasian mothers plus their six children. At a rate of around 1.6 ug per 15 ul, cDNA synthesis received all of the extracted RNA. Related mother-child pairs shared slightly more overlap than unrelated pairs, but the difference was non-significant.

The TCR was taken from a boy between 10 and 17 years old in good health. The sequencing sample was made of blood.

The CDR3 sequence is CASSPTAYGYTF. The CDR3 DNA is TGTGCCAGCAGCCCGACCGCCTATGGCTACACCTTC. This chain links TRBV3-1 with TRBJ1-2; D is uncertain. The germline V and J ends were trimmed by 4 bases and 4 bases, with 7 bases remaining between them. Per the germline V gene, CDR1 is LGHDT and CDR2 is YNNKEL (reference sequence). The CDR3 covers 12 residues.